These 20 T cell receptor beta chains share one sample of origin, sequenced in a study of Ad26.COV2.S vaccination and SARS-CoV-2 variants. Treatment noted: approximately 18 received Ad26.COV2.S at low or high dose, single or two shots; about 5 received placebo; per-sample allocation not given. Sampling occurred on day 63 after the first vaccine or placebo injection. Data came from immunoSEQ multiplex PCR; TCRdb stores just in-frame clones and leaves some out. The top ten clones hold about 10% of a sample with 300,000 to 400,000 clones, about 86% of them seen once. The sample in question was peripheral blood, obtained in a trial of Ad26.COV2.S vaccine versus placebo. The receptors shown here come from a person between 18 and 59 years old who received the Ad26.COV2.S COVID-19 vaccine or a placebo.

The gene calls are TRBV7-4 and TRBJ1-4, with TRBD1 as a possible D gene (5 bases). Germline V CDR1 and CDR2: SGHVT, SQSDAQ. The CDR3 length is 15 residues. V lost 3 bases to trimming and J lost 6 bases, with 14 bases between them. CDR3 sequence reads: CASSLGGLDHEKLFF. CDR3 DNA: TGTGCCAGCAGCTTGGGGGGTTTAGATCATGAAAAACTGTTTTTT. Supplemented by reference TRBV7-4 and TRBJ1-4, the full variable domain reads GAGVSQSPRYKVAKRGRDVALRCDSISGHVTLYWYRQTLGQGSEVLTYSQSDAQRDKSGRPSGRFSAERPERSVSTLKIQRTEQGDSAVYLCASSLGGLDHEKLFFGSGTQLSVL.

The chain is built from TRBV9 and TRBJ2-7; the match to TRBD1 covers 8 bases. Germline V CDR1 and CDR2: SGDLS, YYNGEE. The CDR3 is 14 amino acids. Trimming took 4 bases from V and 2 from J; bases not matched to a gene: 5. The CDR3 spells CASSLTGATYEQYF. CDR3 in DNA: TGTGCCAGCAGCCTGACAGGGGCGACCTACGAGCAGTACTTC.

The V and J genes are TRBV3-1 (or the pseudogene TRBV3-2) and TRBJ2-3; D is unclear. Trimming took 4 bases from V and 2 from J, leaving 10 bases between them. The CDR3 contains 14 residues. Per germline, CDR1 LGHDT and CDR2 YNNKEL (reference sequence). For the CDR3, the DNA is TGTGCCAGCAGCCCACGGAGAGCCACAGATACGCAGTATTTT. Translating it yields CASSPRRATDTQYF.

On this clone: Additional DNA sequences in this sample encode the identical CDR3. The chain employs TRBV5-1 and TRBJ1-1; D unclear. Germline V CDR1 and CDR2: SGHRS, YFSETQ. The CDR3 is made up of 14 amino acids. V was clipped by 0 bases and J by 1 base, with 7 bases between them. The CDR3 is CASSLEGRNTEAFF. The CDR3 bases are TGCGCCAGCAGCTTGGAGGGCAGGAACACTGAAGCTTTCTTT. Drawing the rest from reference TRBV5-1 and TRBJ1-1, the complete variable domain is KAGVTQTPRYLIKTRGQQVTLSCSPISGHRSVSWYQQTPGQGLQFLFEYFSETQRNKGNFPGRFSGRQFSNSRSEMNVSTLELGDSALYLCASSLEGRNTEAFFGQGTRLTVV.

The chain combines TRBV7-8 with TRBJ1-6; D possibly corresponds to TRBD1 (6 bases). Trimming cost V 4 bases and J 7 bases, with 17 bases left between them. The CDR3 length is 16 residues. Germline V CDR1 and CDR2: SGHVS, FQNEAQ. The CDR3 loop reads CASSSLREGGNSPLHF. The CDR3 region has the DNA TGTGCCAGCAGCTCCCTCCGGGAGGGGGGAAATTCACCCCTCCACTTT.

The rearrangement joins TRBV11-2 to TRBJ2-7; 8 nucleotides line up with TRBD2. The CDR3 runs 16 residues. Trimming removed 1 base from V and 9 bases from J; junction bases left unmatched: 14. Germline V gene sequence: CDR1 SGHAT, CDR2 FQNNGV. This CDR3 is CASSLGSSGTLRGQYF. The CDR3 DNA sequence: TGTGCCAGCAGCTTAGGGAGTAGCGGGACCCTACGAGGGCAGTACTTC.

A note on this clone: One end of the junction fails to match germline, which may point to a read error. The chain is built from TRBV7-9 and TRBJ2-7, with D possibly TRBD1 on 6 matching bases. Per germline, CDR1 SEHNR and CDR2 FQNEAQ (reference sequence). The CDR3 is 11 residues long. CDR3 sequence (DNA): TGTGCCAGCAGCTTAGTGGACAGTCTCGACTTC. Translation gives CASSLVDSLDF.

V usage is TRBV4-1 and J usage is TRBJ2-5; 12 bases fit TRBD2. CDR3 length: 16 residues. Per germline, CDR1 MGHRA and CDR2 YSYEKL. V shed 1 base, J shed 4 bases, and the junction held 4 bases outside the gene matches. The CDR3 sequence is CASSQASGGARETQYF. For the CDR3, the DNA is TGCGCCAGCAGCCAAGCTAGCGGGGGGGCCAGAGAGACCCAGTACTTC.

The chain combines TRBV24-1 with TRBJ2-3, with D possibly called TRBD1 or TRBD2 (6 bases each). Germline lookup yields CDR1 KGHDR and CDR2 SFDVKD. V dropped 3 bases and J dropped 2 bases, with 17 bases sitting between them. The CDR3 runs 17 residues. CDR3 loop: CATSDPPPGGNTDTQYF. The CDR3 DNA sequence: TGTGCCACCAGTGATCCCCCCCCCGGGGGCAACACAGATACGCAGTATTTT.

The chain couples TRBV7-2 to TRBJ2-1; 8 bases map to TRBD2. Germline V gene sequence: CDR1 SGHTA, CDR2 FQGNSA. The CDR3 has 16 amino acids. V dropped 4 bases and J dropped 2; count of bases not matched to a gene: 7. The CDR3 is CASSSYGGATYNEQFF. For the CDR3, the DNA is TGTGCCAGCAGCTCCTACGGGGGGGCAACCTACAATGAGCAGTTCTTC.

Concerning this clone: Possible read error: a much larger clone is one base away. This chain's CDR3 is CASSFDSSYEQYF. The CDR3 DNA reads TGTGCCAGCAGCTTCGACAGCTCCTACGAGCAGTACTTC. The chain is built from TRBV7-9 and TRBJ2-7, with a possible D match to TRBD1 (5 bases). Per the germline V gene, CDR1 is SEHNR and CDR2 is FQNEAQ (reference sequence). CDR3 length equals 13 residues. V lost 3 bases and J lost 0, with 6 bases in between.

The J gene is TRBJ2-7, the V gene TRBV7-2; D not certain. The germline V gene has CDR1 SGHTA and CDR2 FQGNSA. CDR3 length equals 12 residues. V lost 3 bases, J lost 2 bases, and 5 bases lay in between. The CDR3 region has the DNA TGTGCCAGCAGCTTTTCCACCTACGAGCAGTACTTC. It is translated as CASSFSTYEQYF.

This clone was recorded a few times. V is TRBV6-2 or TRBV6-3 and J is TRBJ2-1, with TRBD2 as a possible D gene (6 bases). Germline V gene sequence: CDR1 MNHEY, CDR2 SVGEGT. The CDR3 loop spans 13 amino acids. V was trimmed by 6 bases and J by 8 bases, leaving 14 bases between them. The CDR3 loop is CASSPGESHEQFF. The DNA for the CDR3 is TGTGCCAGCAGCCCGGGAGAATCGCATGAGCAGTTCTTC.

The rearrangement joins TRBV28 to TRBJ2-3; TRBD2 aligns across 13 bases. The CDR3 loop spans 18 amino acids. Trimming took 6 bases from V and 3 from J; bases not matched to a gene: 12. Germline assignment: CDR1 MDHEN and CDR2 SYDVKM. CDR3 in DNA: TGTGCCAGCAGCCTACCTCCGGGACTAGCGGGACCGACAGATACGCAGTATTTT. This sequence encodes CASSLPPGLAGPTDTQYF.

The chain is built from TRBV7-8 and TRBJ2-7; D possibly corresponds to TRBD2 (7 bases). Germline loops: CDR1 SGHVS, CDR2 FQNEAQ. The CDR3 has 16 amino acids. V lost 0 bases to trimming and J lost 4 bases, with 16 bases between them. CDR3 sequence: CASSLARGRGAYEQYF. The CDR3 DNA reads TGTGCCAGCAGCTTAGCGCGAGGTCGGGGGGCTTACGAGCAGTACTTC.

This clone is a singleton in its sample. The rearrangement links TRBV6-6 to TRBJ1-6; possible D gene TRBD1, 6 bases. This CDR3 is 15 amino acids long. CDR1 is MNHNY and CDR2 is SVGAGI in the germline V gene (reference sequence). Deletions cut 7 bases from V and 5 bases from J, with 15 bases between. CDR3 residues: CASIQRDTDNSPLHF. The CDR3 DNA is TGTGCCAGCATCCAACGGGACACCGATAATTCACCCCTCCACTTT.

This clone was counted a single time. The rearrangement uses TRBV6-6 and TRBJ2-2, with D possibly being TRBD2 (7 bases). The CDR3 totals 19 residues. The germline V gene has CDR1 MNHNY and CDR2 SVGAGI (reference sequence). Trimming took 5 bases from V and 0 from J, leaving 22 bases between them. The CDR3 sequence is CASSPRGAYSLANTGELFF. The CDR3 nucleotides read TGTGCCAGCAGTCCCCGGGGGGCCTACTCACTCGCGAACACCGGGGAGCTGTTTTTT.

CDR3 residues: CSVVVGGLEQFF. The CDR3 DNA sequence: TGCAGCGTTGTAGTTGGGGGGCTCGAGCAGTTCTTC. The chain uses TRBV29-1 and TRBJ2-1; either TRBD1 or TRBD2 may supply D (6 bases each). Germline assignment: CDR1 SQVTM and CDR2 ANQGSEA. V lost 4 bases, J lost 10 bases, and 14 bases lay in between. The CDR3 sequence is 12 residues long.

The V call is TRBV24-1, the J call TRBJ1-6, with TRBD1 matching over 7 bases. The V gene's germline CDR1 is KGHDR and CDR2 SFDVKD. The CDR3 is made up of 17 amino acids. J gave up 10 bases and V 0 bases, and 11 bases lay outside the gene matches. The CDR3 region has the DNA TGTGCCACCAGTGATTTGCCTGGGCAGGGGGGCGGCTCACCCCTCCACTTT. Amino acids: CATSDLPGQGGGSPLHF.

This rearrangement joins TRBV2 to TRBJ1-1; no clear D. CDR3 length: 12 residues. Trimming pared 7 bases from V and 5 bases from J, leaving 11 bases between. CDR1 is SNHLY, CDR2 FYNNEI, per germline. As DNA, the CDR3 is TGTGCCAGCACAGATGTGAGGACTGAAGCTTTCTTT. Translating it yields CASTDVRTEAFF.